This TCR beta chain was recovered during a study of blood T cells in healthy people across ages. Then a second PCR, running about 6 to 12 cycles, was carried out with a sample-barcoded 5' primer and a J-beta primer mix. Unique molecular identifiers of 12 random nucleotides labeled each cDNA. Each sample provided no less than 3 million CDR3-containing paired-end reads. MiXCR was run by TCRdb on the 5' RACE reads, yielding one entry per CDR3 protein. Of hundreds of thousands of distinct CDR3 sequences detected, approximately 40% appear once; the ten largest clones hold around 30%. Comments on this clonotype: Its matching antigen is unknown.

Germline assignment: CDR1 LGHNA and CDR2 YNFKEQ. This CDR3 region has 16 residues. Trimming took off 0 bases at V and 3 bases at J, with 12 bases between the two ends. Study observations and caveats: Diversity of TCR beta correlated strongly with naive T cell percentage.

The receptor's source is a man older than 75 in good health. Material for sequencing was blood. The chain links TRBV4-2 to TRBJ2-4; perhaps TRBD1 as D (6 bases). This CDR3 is CASSQDNTGIKNIQYF. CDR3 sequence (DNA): TGTGCCAGCAGCCAAGACAACACAGGGATCAAAAACATTCAGTACTTC.